This T cell receptor (beta chain) is drawn from a study of cytomegalovirus exposure and HLA in healthy donors. Study results and limitations: Overall, about 160 TCR beta chains were annotated as cytomegalovirus-associated.

Points on this clone: Its antigen is still unknown.

The donors were healthy bone marrow donors. PCR primers comprised 60 Vbeta and 13 Jbeta primers. The table came from immunoSEQ multiplex PCR; TCRdb's copy has only in-frame clones and leaves some out. Counted here are 160,000 or so clones, 65% to 85% occurring once; the ten biggest clones make up around 1.4%. CDR1 is SNHLY and CDR2 is FYNNEI in the germline V gene. This CDR3 comprises 13 residues. J was trimmed by 1 base and V by 6 bases; bases with no gene match: 3. The V call is TRBV2, the J call TRBJ2-7, with 7 bases that match TRBD1. Sequenced sample: PBMCs. The source of this sequence is a man in his sixties in good health and CMV-seronegative. In DNA, the CDR3 is TGTGCCAGCAGACAGGGGCGGTCCTACGAGCAGTACTTC. This encodes CASRQGRSYEQYF.